This TCR beta chain was recorded in a study of T cells in Graves' hyperthyroidism and ophthalmopathy (dated 2019 in TCRdb). About the full investigation: Peripheral blood was collected at initial diagnosis, before any treatment. The approximately 95 discovery patients were divided at random into training and test sets in a 7:3 ratio. The paper describes TCR Vbeta CDR3 sequencing of fewer than 150 peripheral blood samples, made up of around 41 ophthalmopathy patients, roughly 80 hyperthyroidism patients and 17 progressor patients. Once sampling was done, hyperthyroidism patients were given methimazole at a starting dose of 30 mg daily, whereas ophthalmopathy patients were given high-dose intravenous methylprednisolone. To identify distinguishing TCR V-J signatures, a discovery cohort of about 100 patients was used, comprising 43 with Graves' ophthalmopathy and under 60 with stable Graves' hyperthyroidism. The study also compared thyroid tissue and blood T-cell repertoires from several Graves' hyperthyroidism patients. Whether ophthalmopathy could be predicted prospectively was tested in an independent validation cohort made up of roughly 19 hyperthyroidism patients plus 17 patients who later progressed to ophthalmopathy.

Broad study findings and their caveats: In cross-validation, a model built on a 13 V-J signature told ophthalmopathy apart from stable hyperthyroidism with 85% to 90% sensitivity and about 81% specificity, and in testing the same model reached 80%/75%. Sample size was not statistically predetermined, and blinding of investigators to group allocation was not performed. In validation, the model predicted progression to ophthalmopathy with approximately 71% sensitivity and over 72% specificity, a median of 6.5 months before onset. Blood samples also contained most of the expanded thyroid clonotypes (frequency above 0.001), which suggests that blood repertoires may reflect thyroid immune responses.

V gives up 8 bases and J gives up 3 bases, and the segment between their germline ends measures 19 bases. The germline V gene provides CDR1 MDHEN and CDR2 SYDVKM. The CDR3 runs 15 amino acids, cysteine and phenylalanine included. The retained sequence is limited to the CDR3, 45 bases, with the frame set at the first base. The hyperthyroidism patients were between 18 and 65 years old and newly diagnosed, with a disease duration of less than 2 months. Exclusion was applied to patients with uncontrolled infections, other autoimmune diseases, pregnancy or lactation. Diagnoses were based on clinical symptoms, serum thyroxine and TRAb, thyroid ultrasound and orbital computed tomography. For progressor patients, blood was drawn at the first diagnosis of hyperthyroidism, before any ophthalmopathy symptoms had appeared. PBMCs were isolated from 7.5 to 10 ml of fresh peripheral blood by Ficoll-Paque density gradient centrifugation. Progressor patients were initially diagnosed with Graves' hyperthyroidism and developed ophthalmopathy during follow-up. Total RNA was extracted with Trizol reagent, and quality was checked on an Agilent 2100 Bioanalyzer.

This clonotype has at least ten counts. No antigen is known for it. The input lacks base qualities; no much larger clone sits a single base away. Amplification of TCR beta CDR3 regions was carried out from RNA transcripts. For the first round of RT-PCR on the TCR CDR3, the HTBI primer set was used together with the Qiagen OneStep RT-PCR kit. Libraries were constructed in a second round of multiplex PCR, after which size selection and purification were carried out. Paired-end sequencing of the libraries was performed with 100 bp reads on an Illumina HiSeq2000. Per the authors' processing: SOAPnuke was used to process the raw data, removing reads that contained adapters or uncalled bases, had a mean Phred below 15, or lacked an exact match to the constant primer or identifier. High-quality paired reads were merged with COPE v1.2.5, and unique nucleotide sequences were defined as clonotypes. MiTCR v1.1 was used to align the clonotypes against IMGT TRBV, TRBD and TRBJ reference segments. The analysis included only V-J combinations with a frequency above 0.0001, which together covered 99% to 99.2% of the repertoires. A TCS score was defined as the ratio between F50 (clonal expansion) and ExV (chaos), using BLOSUM62-based TCRdist between CDR3 peptides within each V-J. Welch's t-statistics and random forest reduced fewer than 550 V-J features to 13, which were used in a naive Bayes classifier (R e1071). Using fastp at Q25 and MiXCR, TCRdb reprocessed the public reads and kept productive beta chains. Rows matching on CDR3 protein sequence are summarized as one entry with the most common DNA and genes. TCRdb's processing, not the study's, gives the V and J calls here. The sample yields under 400,000 distinct CDR3 sequences; roughly 14% were counted once. The ten largest clones add up to 25% to 30% of the sample.

Source material: blood. This receptor was identified in a young woman with Graves' hyperthyroidism that later progressed to Graves' ophthalmopathy. This chain is built from TRBV28 and TRBJ1-1; the D gene is not confidently resolved. CDR3 loop: CASVPGTPRDTEAFF. The sequence in DNA is TGTGCCAGCGTACCGGGCACACCAAGGGACACTGAAGCTTTCTTT.